These 20 T cell receptor beta chains were all obtained from the same sample, sequenced in a study of PD-1 blockade in mismatch repair-deficient tumors. The data were produced by immunoSEQ multiplex PCR, yet TCRdb's version contains in-frame clones alone and is incomplete. In the table there are 20,000 to 25,000 clones, approximately 84% of which are singletons. Sequencing was performed on peripheral blood, taken 2 weeks after starting pembrolizumab. Receptors originate from an adult with mismatch repair-deficient cancer.

The chain links TRBV21-1 to TRBJ2-7. TRBV21-1 is classified as a pseudogene. This CDR3 contains 15 residues. The CDR3 DNA reads as TGTGCCAGCAGCAGCCGAACGGGCAGGCCTCTCGAGCAGTACTTC. It translates to CASSSRTGRPLEQYF.

The V gene is TRBV7-8, the J gene TRBJ2-3, with D hard to call. The CDR3 has 15 residues. The germline V and J ends were trimmed by 3 bases and 1 base, with 11 bases remaining between them. Germline CDR1 SGHVS, CDR2 FQNEAQ. The CDR3 loop is CASSLSLQGTDTQYF. The CDR3 bases are TGTGCCAGCAGCTTGAGTCTACAAGGCACAGATACGCAGTATTTT.

This clone was seen once. V usage is TRBV5-6 and J usage is TRBJ2-1; D perhaps matches TRBD2 (6 bases). The CDR3 covers 16 residues. Deletions cut 2 bases from V and 12 bases from J, with 24 bases between. From germline, CDR1 is SGHDT and CDR2 YYEEEE. The chain's CDR3 is CASSLTLAETIGGQFF. The CDR3 coding sequence is TGTGCCAGCAGCTTAACCTTAGCGGAAACTATCGGTGGGCAGTTCTTC.

This clone was seen only once. This chain uses TRBV30 with TRBJ1-4; D call uncertain. Germline loops: CDR1 GTSNPN, CDR2 SVGIG (reference sequence). The CDR3 covers 16 residues. V dropped 0 bases and J dropped 0 bases, with 11 bases sitting between them. The CDR3 loop reads CAWSVISTATNEKLFF. The CDR3 DNA is TGTGCCTGGAGTGTAATATCTACAGCAACTAATGAAAAACTGTTTTTT.

Only one count was recorded for this clone. The rearrangement joins TRBV5-1 to TRBJ2-3; 8 nucleotides line up with TRBD1. V lost 4 bases and J lost 2; bases outside the gene matches: 6. Germline V gene lookup returns CDR1 SGHRS and CDR2 YFSETQ. This CDR3 has 15 residues. DNA for the CDR3: TGCGCCAGCAGCCCCCCAGGGGGCCCCACAGATACGCAGTATTTT. It yields the protein CASSPPGGPTDTQYF. The whole variable domain, filled in from reference TRBV5-1 and TRBJ2-3, reads KAGVTQTPRYLIKTRGQQVTLSCSPISGHRSVSWYQQTPGQGLQFLFEYFSETQRNKGNFPGRFSGRQFSNSRSEMNVSTLELGDSALYLCASSPPGGPTDTQYFGPGTRLTVL.

The rearrangement uses TRBV5-5 and TRBJ2-3, with no clear D. The V end was cut by 3 bases, the J end by 0 bases, with 8 bases between. The CDR3 has 14 residues. Germline-derived CDR1 and CDR2 are SGHKS and YYEKEE (reference sequence). The chain's CDR3 is CASSSAPSTDTQYF. The CDR3 DNA reads TGTGCCAGCAGCTCCGCTCCCAGCACAGATACGCAGTATTTT.

This chain joins TRBV19 and TRBJ2-7; 7 bases match TRBD1. Germline V gene lookup returns CDR1 LNHDA and CDR2 SQIVND (reference sequence). V was pared by 6 bases and J by 0 bases, with 5 bases of the junction left unmatched. The CDR3 has 14 amino acids. The CDR3 DNA reads as TGTGCCAGTAGCCTAAGACAGGGCTCCTACGAGCAGTACTTC. It is translated as CASSLRQGSYEQYF. Full variable domain (outside the CDR3, taken from reference TRBV19 and TRBJ2-7): DGGITQSPKYLFRKEGQNVTLSCEQNLNHDAMYWYRQDPGQGLRLIYYSQIVNDFQKGDIAEGYSVSREKKESFPLTVTSAQKNPTAFYLCASSLRQGSYEQYFGPGTRLTVT.

V usage is TRBV5-1 and J usage is TRBJ2-3, with D uncertain. The CDR3 has 17 amino acids. Germline V lookup: CDR1 SGHRS, CDR2 YFSETQ. Trimming removed 0 bases at V and 1 base at J, with 15 bases between. The CDR3 sequence: CASSLGGVQHGTDTQYF. The CDR3 DNA reads as TGCGCCAGCAGCTTGGGCGGCGTCCAGCACGGCACAGATACGCAGTATTTT.

This clone was seen a single time. V gene TRBV30 combines with J gene TRBJ1-2; 7 bases agree with TRBD1. The V gene end was trimmed by 7 bases and the J gene end by 9 bases; junction bases not matched to a gene: 14. CDR3 length: 13 amino acids. Germline CDR1 and CDR2: GTSNPN and SVGIG (reference sequence). CDR3 protein: CALTRDRPMRYTF. The CDR3 region has the DNA TGTGCCTTAACCCGGGACAGACCTATGCGCTACACCTTC.

V and J are TRBV30 and TRBJ1-5; TRBD1 aligns across 7 bases. Losses at the gene ends were 2 bases for V and 2 bases for J; bases not matched to a gene: 3. The CDR3 length is 14 residues. Germline CDR1 is GTSNPN and CDR2 is SVGIG (reference sequence). The CDR3 DNA follows: TGTGCCTGGAGTCAGGGGGAAGGCAATCAGCCCCAGCATTTT. Amino acid sequence: CAWSQGEGNQPQHF.

This sequence joins TRBV28 and TRBJ1-5, with D possibly being TRBD1 (6 bases). The CDR3 sequence is 18 residues long. CDR1 and CDR2 (germline): MDHEN, SYDVKM. Trimming removed 0 bases at V and 0 bases at J, with 15 bases between. CDR3: CASSLWTSRDTSNQPQHF. The CDR3 DNA sequence: TGTGCCAGCAGTTTATGGACCTCCCGGGACACTAGCAATCAGCCCCAGCATTTT.

The chain uses TRBV18 and TRBJ2-2, with TRBD2 matching 7 bases. Germline trimming cut 9 bases from V and 2 bases from J; bases unmatched to any gene: 6. The CDR3 is 14 amino acids. The germline gives CDR1 KGHSH, CDR2 LQKENI. The CDR3 spells CASQTSANTGELFF. The CDR3 DNA reads TGTGCCAGTCAAACTAGCGCAAACACCGGGGAGCTGTTTTTT.

This clone was found once. The V and J genes are TRBV2 and TRBJ2-7; TRBD1 agrees at 8 bases. This CDR3 comprises 13 residues. CDR1 and CDR2 (germline): SNHLY, FYNNEI. The V gene end was trimmed by 7 bases and the J gene end by 2 bases; junction bases not matched to a gene: 4. The CDR3 protein is CASMGTGPYEQYF. CDR3 in DNA: TGTGCCAGCATGGGGACAGGCCCCTACGAGCAGTACTTC.

This chain uses TRBV25-1 with TRBJ1-4; 7 bases are shared with TRBD1. Looked up from germline, CDR1 is MGHDK and CDR2 is SYGVNS. The CDR3 consists of 16 residues. V shed 6 bases, J shed 7 bases, and the junction held 14 bases outside the gene matches. CDR3 in amino acids: CASSPWGRGLSEKLFF. CDR3 DNA sequence: TGTGCCAGCAGCCCCTGGGGAAGGGGGCTAAGTGAAAAACTGTTTTTT.

The gene calls are TRBV11-2 and TRBJ2-2; no clear D gene. V was trimmed by 0 bases and J by 5 bases, leaving 10 bases between them. CDR3 length: 15 residues. Looked up from germline, CDR1 is SGHAT and CDR2 is FQNNGV. CDR3 residues: CASSLDTLVTGELFF. The CDR3 bases are TGTGCCAGCAGCTTAGATACATTGGTTACCGGGGAGCTGTTTTTT.

This chain joins TRBV4-2 and TRBJ2-3, with 9 bases aligning to TRBD2. V dropped 0 bases and J dropped 4; count of bases not matched to a gene: 2. Germline CDR1 reads LGHNA; CDR2 reads YNFKEQ. This CDR3 region has 15 residues. The CDR3 region has the DNA TGTGCCAGCAGCCAAGAGCGGGAGGGCCCAGATACGCAGTATTTT. The encoded protein is CASSQEREGPDTQYF.

The V gene is TRBV29-1, the J gene TRBJ2-1; 8 bases are a match to TRBD1. This CDR3 contains 13 residues. Looked up from germline, CDR1 is SQVTM and CDR2 is ANQGSEA. V shed 2 bases and J 5 bases; nucleotides not matched to a gene: 2. The CDR3 bases are TGCAGCGTTGAAAGACAGGGGCACAATGAGCAGTTCTTC. It yields the protein CSVERQGHNEQFF.

In this sample, this clone turned up once. The J gene is TRBJ1-2, the V gene TRBV5-6; D call uncertain. There are 14 residues in the CDR3. V was pared by 0 bases and J by 5 bases, with 11 bases between. CDR1 and CDR2 from the germline V gene are SGHDT and YYEEEE. DNA of the CDR3: TGTGCCAGCAGCTTGGTGCAGGCCACGTATGGCTACACCTTC. The encoded protein is CASSLVQATYGYTF.

The V gene is TRBV7-2, the J gene TRBJ2-3; D perhaps matches TRBD2 (5 bases). V was trimmed by 5 bases and J by 6 bases, leaving 9 bases between them. This CDR3 spans 12 amino acids. The germline V gene has CDR1 SGHTA and CDR2 FQGNSA. In nucleotides, the CDR3 is TGTGCCAGCAGCCAACTAGGGGATACGCAGTATTTT. Protein sequence: CASSQLGDTQYF.

The chain is built from TRBV27 and TRBJ2-2, with TRBD2 matching 7 bases. With 2 bases clipped from V and 6 bases from J, the junction kept 12 bases outside the gene matches. Germline loops: CDR1 MNHEY, CDR2 SMNVEV (reference sequence). The CDR3 has 17 residues. The CDR3 here is CASSLIAGYGVAGELFF. The CDR3 nucleotides are TGTGCCAGCAGTTTAATAGCGGGCTATGGGGTTGCCGGGGAGCTGTTTTTT.